This entry describes one T cell receptor (beta chain). This clone has just one count. The antigen this receptor binds is unknown. The record has no base qualities; no much larger clone is one base away. Each collaborating institution followed its own protocols to collect whole blood in K2EDTA tubes. Collaborator samples were shipped for TCRbeta analysis as frozen whole blood, isolated PBMCs, or DNA extracted from either sample type. The data originate from a study of blood T cell repertoires in COVID-19 (dated by TCRdb to about 2020). A note on the overall study: Samples from collaborators originated in the United States, Italy and Spain and spanned both the acute and convalescent phases of COVID-19. The material from the prospective study consisted of cDNA or gDNA derived from T cells, B-cell-depleted T cells, or PBMCs. The dataset comprised deeply sampled blood TCRbeta repertoires from subjects exposed to, actively infected with, or recovered from COVID-19. A freely available public database, intended as a resource for researchers studying the immune response to SARS-CoV-2, is where the repertoires were released. Samples came from the ongoing ImmuneRACE study (first 160 participants) plus 1,254 subjects from 6 global collaborators. The sample metadata nearly always contained a de-identified subject ID, COVID-19 status, age in years and sex. HLA class I and class II types, where available, came from metadata supplied by the sample provider rather than from assay-based typing.

Counted from cysteine to phenylalanine, this CDR3 has 17 amino acids. Left in the record is the CDR3 DNA by itself, 51 bases read in frame from the first base. Relative to germline, V is missing 5 bases and J is missing 5 bases, with 15 bases of the junction outside any gene match. The germline V gene (reference sequence) provides CDR1 SEHNR and CDR2 FQNEAQ. TCRbeta CDR3 regions were amplified from genomic DNA by means of the immunoSEQ Assay, a bias-controlled multiplex PCR. Processing in the source paper ran as follows. The number of nucleated cells in each sample was estimated from the amplification of reference gene primers within the assay. Sequence reads were collapsed and filtered to measure the absolute abundance of every unique TCRbeta CDR3 rearrangement. For each sample, productive Simpson clonality was calculated as the square root of Simpson's diversity index over productive rearrangements. TCRdb mirrors the immuneACCESS table, restricted to in-frame sequences. Some clones are absent from its copies; in checked studies, under half trace to an unresolved V gene, and the reason for the others is unknown. V and J calls and clone size are those listed in that table; D and trimming were worked out from the DNA. In all, the sample holds 100,000 or so clones, and around 79% of those were seen once. The ten most abundant clones make up nearly 25% of the sample.

Beyond this particular receptor, the publication reports: The quantity of clinical and demographic metadata differed by source and by participant and was supplied without curation.

The TCR originated in a human donor in a cohort sampled during active COVID-19. The chain is encoded by TRBV7-9 joined to TRBJ2-3, with 8 bases matching TRBD2. Material: peripheral blood. Here is the DNA: TGTGCCAGCAGCCCCCCGACTGGGCGGGAGGCCGGAGATACGCAGTATTTT. It codes for CASSPPTGREAGDTQYF. Reference TRBV7-9 and TRBJ2-3 genes cover what lies past the CDR3, so the full variable domain is DTGVSQNPRHKITKRGQNVTFRCDPISEHNRLYWYRQTLGQGPEFLTYFQNEAQLEKSRLLSDRFSAERPKGSFSTLEIQRTEQGDSAMYLCASSPPTGREAGDTQYFGPGTRLTVL.